These 7 T cell receptor beta chains were sequenced from one sample in a study of response to subunit inactivated influenza vaccine. TCRdb itself ran the RT-PCR reads through MiXCR, one entry per CDR3 protein. The table includes about 300,000 distinct CDR3 sequences, 20% to 25% detected once. This sample comprised PBMCs from blood, obtained about 20 months after vaccination. The origin of the receptors is a man between 50 and 69 years old who received an inactivated influenza vaccine.

This clonotype occurred a few times. The rearrangement joins TRBV7-6 to TRBJ2-7, with D possibly matching TRBD2 (6 bases). The CDR3 runs 15 residues. CDR1 and CDR2 (germline): SGHVS, FNYEAQ. Trimming shortened V by 1 base and J by 1 base, and 11 bases separated the two germline ends. The CDR3 reads CASSLGDSTSYEQYF. The DNA for the CDR3 is TGTGCCAGCAGCTTAGGGGACTCGACTTCCTACGAGCAGTACTTC.

For the CDR3, the DNA is TGTGCCAGCAGCTTAATAAGGGGGAGCTCTGGAAACACCATATATTTT. It yields the protein CASSLIRGSSGNTIYF. V usage is TRBV7-9 and J usage is TRBJ1-3, with a tentative D call TRBD1 (6 bases). The CDR3 is made up of 16 amino acids. V was trimmed by 2 bases and J by 0 bases, leaving 11 bases between them. Germline CDR1 reads SEHNR; CDR2 reads FQNEAQ (reference sequence). Full variable domain (outside the CDR3, taken from reference TRBV7-9 and TRBJ1-3): DTGVSQNPRHKITKRGQNVTFRCDPISEHNRLYWYRQTLGQGPEFLTYFQNEAQLEKSRLLSDRFSAERPKGSFSTLEIQRTEQGDSAMYLCASSLIRGSSGNTIYFGEGSWLTVV.

V and J are TRBV7-2 and TRBJ1-5, with D unclear. This CDR3 is built from 13 residues. V lost 1 base and J 7 bases, leaving 8 bases between the germline ends. Germline V gene lookup returns CDR1 SGHTA and CDR2 FQGNSA. CDR3 protein: CASSLDYAQPQHF. CDR3 coding DNA: TGTGCCAGCAGCTTAGACTACGCACAGCCCCAGCATTTT.

The chain recombines TRBV5-1 with TRBJ2-3; 12 nucleotides line up with TRBD2. The germline gives CDR1 SGHRS, CDR2 YFSETQ. The V and J ends lost 5 bases and 5 bases, in that order; junction bases with no gene match: 6. The CDR3 runs 15 residues. The CDR3 coding sequence is TGCGCCAGCAGACGACTAGCGGGAGATCAAGATACGCAGTATTTT. It specifies CASRRLAGDQDTQYF.

This clonotype has a handful of counts. The chain couples TRBV29-1 to TRBJ2-1; 9 bases fit TRBD2. The junction had 14 bases not matched to a gene; V was cut back by 6 bases and J by 8 bases. The V gene's germline CDR1 is SQVTM and CDR2 ANQGSEA. The CDR3 has 15 residues. In DNA form, the CDR3 reads TGCAGCGTCGCATCTCCGGGACTAGCATCCCATGAGCAGTTCTTC. Amino acid sequence: CSVASPGLASHEQFF.

At least ten counts were recorded for this clonotype. The chain couples TRBV7-9 to TRBJ1-1; D is unclear. The length of the CDR3 is 15 residues. Germline loops: CDR1 SEHNR, CDR2 FQNEAQ (reference sequence). V lost 2 bases to trimming and J lost 2 bases, with 12 bases between them. For the CDR3, the DNA is TGTGCCAGCAGCTTAACTGGCAGGCCTAACACTGAAGCTTTCTTT. Protein: CASSLTGRPNTEAFF.

The chain links TRBV20-1 to TRBJ2-1; tentative D call: TRBD2 (5 bases). The germline V gene encodes CDR1 DFQATT and CDR2 SNEGSKA (reference sequence). This CDR3 is built from 13 residues. The ends were cut back, 0 bases at V and 10 bases at J, with 13 bases in the middle. The CDR3 sequence is CSARDRAGNEQFF. CDR3 in DNA: TGCAGTGCTAGAGATCGGGCCGGGAACGAGCAGTTCTTC.